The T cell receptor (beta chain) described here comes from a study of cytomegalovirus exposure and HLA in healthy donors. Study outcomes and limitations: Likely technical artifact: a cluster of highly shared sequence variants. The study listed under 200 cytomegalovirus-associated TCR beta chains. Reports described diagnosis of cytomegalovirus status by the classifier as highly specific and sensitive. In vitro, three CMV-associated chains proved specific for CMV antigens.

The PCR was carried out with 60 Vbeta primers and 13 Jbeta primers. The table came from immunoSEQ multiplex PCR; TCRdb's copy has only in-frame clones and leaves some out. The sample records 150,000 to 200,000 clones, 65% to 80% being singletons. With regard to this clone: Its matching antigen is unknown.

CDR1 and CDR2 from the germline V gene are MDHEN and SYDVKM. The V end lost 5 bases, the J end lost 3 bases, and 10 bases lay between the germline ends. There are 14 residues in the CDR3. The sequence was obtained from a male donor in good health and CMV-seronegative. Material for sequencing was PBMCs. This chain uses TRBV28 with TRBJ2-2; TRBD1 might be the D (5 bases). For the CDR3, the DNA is TGTGCCAGCAGTCCTGACAGCTACACCGGGGAGCTGTTTTTT. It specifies CASSPDSYTGELFF.